The entry below gives a single T cell receptor beta chain sequence along with its context. Its antigen remains unidentified. Between the trimmed V and J ends, which lost 8 bases and 8 bases, there was a span of 21 bases. The germline gives CDR1 SQVTM, CDR2 ANQGSEA. This CDR3 region has 13 residues. About 2 micrograms of genomic DNA, which was extracted from cryopreserved PBMCs, served as the material used for the TCR beta libraries. This sample is drawn from a study of cytotoxic CD8 clonotypes in ibrutinib-treated CLL. Study-level findings and limits: Timing of sampling differed between sustained-remission and progressing patients. The clonality rise at ibrutinib response reflected private clonotype expansion. Clonality increased at ibrutinib response and stayed stable in sustained remission. At progression, however, it fell back toward baseline.

Libraries were prepared by immunoSEQ multiplex PCR; TCRdb keeps only in-frame clonotypes and omits some of them. This sample yields over 200,000 clones, of which 60% to 80% are seen a single time; roughly 11% belongs to the top ten. This clonotype was sampled from a human donor with chronic lymphocytic leukemia. The chain combines TRBV29-1 with TRBJ1-1; D is possibly TRBD1 (5 bases). The sample consisted of PBMCs, taken after 12 months of ibrutinib treatment. The CDR3 coding sequence is TGCAGCACCCGGAGGTCAGGGAGAATCGAAGCTTTCTTT. Protein product: CSTRRSGRIEAFF.